A selection of T cell receptor beta chains follows, all from one sample in a study of blood T cell repertoires in COVID-19. TCRdb's copy holds only in-frame clones and misses some; the assay was immunoSEQ multiplex PCR. This table holds some 200,000 clones, around 90% found once. The sequenced sample was peripheral blood. All receptors come from a man aged 30 to 45 with acute or convalescent COVID-19. Each CDR3 is given with its conserved first and last residue. D genes are given only for firm matches. The size entry is marked missing in some rows and otherwise reads once, few, many or a size class.

clone size	V gene	D gene	J gene	CDR3 DNA	CDR3 protein
NA	TRBV6-4	NA	TRBJ2-2	TGTGCCAGCAGGCGGGAAGGACACACCGGGGAGCTGTTTTTT	CASRREGHTGELFF
NA	TRBV28	NA	TRBJ2-1	TGTGCCAGCAGTACCCTAAATGAGCAGTTCTTC	CASSTLNEQFF
NA	TRBV11-2	NA	TRBJ1-1	TGTGCCAGCAGCTTCAGGGTTAGGACTGAAGCTTTCTTT	CASSFRVRTEAFF
NA	TRBV11-3	NA	TRBJ2-3	TGTGCCAGCAGCTTAGGTGGGGCCCAGGGCACAGATACGCAGTATTTT	CASSLGGAQGTDTQYF
NA	TRBV6-4	NA	TRBJ2-5	TGTGCCAGCAGTGACGAGCAAGAGACCCAGTACTTC	CASSDEQETQYF
NA	TRBV2	NA	TRBJ1-1	TGTGCCACCCCTATCGGGTTTTCGAACACTGAAGCTTTCTTT	CATPIGFSNTEAFF
NA	TRBV4-1	TRBD1	TRBJ1-5	TGCGCCAGCAGCCGAGACCCGGGACAGGGGTATCAGCCCCAGCATTTT	CASSRDPGQGYQPQHF
NA	TRBV19	NA	TRBJ1-1	TGTGCCAGTAGTATCCCAGGGAACACTGAAGCTTTCTTT	CASSIPGNTEAFF
NA	TRBV19	TRBD1	TRBJ1-5	TGTGCCACTACGGGACAGGGGAATCAGCCCCAGCATTTT	CATTGQGNQPQHF
NA	TRBV19	TRBD1	TRBJ1-3	TGTGCCAGTAGCCCGGACAGGGTATCAGGAAACACCATATATTTT	CASSPDRVSGNTIYF
NA	TRBV19	NA	TRBJ2-1	TGTGCCAGTAGCCGGACAGAGGCTGAGCAGTTCTTC	CASSRTEAEQFF
NA	TRBV19	TRBD2	TRBJ2-5	TGTGCCAGTAGCCAGACTAGCGTCAACCTTGGGACCCAGTACTTC	CASSQTSVNLGTQYF
NA	TRBV7-8	NA	TRBJ1-1	TGTGCCAGCAGCTTAGCAGGAGGCCAAGAAGCTTTCTTT	CASSLAGGQEAFF
NA	TRBV3-1/TRBV3-2	TRBD1	TRBJ1-3	TGTGCCAGCAGCCAAGTAACAGGGGGCGAGGCTGGAAACACCATATATTTT	CASSQVTGGEAGNTIYF
NA	TRBV11-3	TRBD1	TRBJ2-7	TGTGCCAGCAGCTACCGGACAGGGGCCTACGAGCAGTACTTC	CASSYRTGAYEQYF
NA	TRBV7-8	NA	TRBJ1-3	TGTGCCAGCAGCTTAGGGTCCAGGTCTTCGCGAAACACCATATATTTT	CASSLGSRSSRNTIYF
NA	TRBV28	NA	TRBJ2-7	TGTGCCAGCAGTCGATCCCGGTCACAGCACTACGAGCAGTACTTC	CASSRSRSQHYEQYF
NA	TRBV30	NA	TRBJ1-5	TGTGCCTGGAGCATCCTCATCGGGGATCAGCCCCAGCATTTT	CAWSILIGDQPQHF
NA	TRBV28	TRBD2	TRBJ2-1	TGTGCCAGCAGTTTCCCGGGACTAGCGGCCTACAATGAGCAGTTCTTC	CASSFPGLAAYNEQFF
NA	TRBV4-1	NA	TRBJ2-1	TGCGCCAGCAGCCAAGATGGAGGCAGGCAGAAGTTCTTC	CASSQDGGRQKFF
few	TRBV16	NA	TRBJ1-5	TGTGCCAGCAGCCAATCGGGGCAGGGGATCCAGCCCCAGCATTTT	CASSQSGQGIQPQHF
NA	TRBV6-4	TRBD1	TRBJ2-1	TGTGCCAGCAGTCAGGACAGGGCCTCCTACAATGAGCAGTTCTTC	CASSQDRASYNEQFF
NA	TRBV30	NA	TRBJ1-2	TGTGCCTGGAGTATCTCCAGGGGAGCCTATGGCTACACCTTC	CAWSISRGAYGYTF
once	TRBV5-1	TRBD1	TRBJ2-3	TGCGCCAGCAGCTTGGATGGGACAGGGCCCACAGATACGCAGTATTTT	CASSLDGTGPTDTQYF
once	TRBV5-1	TRBD2	TRBJ2-3	TGCGCCAGCACCCCACTGGGCCTAGCGGGGGCGAGGGATACGCAGTATTTT	CASTPLGLAGARDTQYF
NA	TRBV19	TRBD1	TRBJ1-5	TGTGCCAGTAGTCTACAGGGGTTGGGCAATCAGCCCCAGCATTTT	CASSLQGLGNQPQHF
NA	TRBV5-8	NA	TRBJ2-5	TGTGCCAGCAGCTTGGGGCAGCAAGAGACCCAGTACTTC	CASSLGQQETQYF
NA	TRBV7-9	TRBD2	TRBJ2-5	TGTGCCAGCAGCTTAGGTGCCAGCGGGGGTGTACAAGAGACCCAGTACTTC	CASSLGASGGVQETQYF
NA	TRBV3-1/TRBV3-2	TRBD2	TRBJ2-7	TGTGCCAGCAGCCGTCTAGCGGGAGGAGACGAGCAGTACTTC	CASSRLAGGDEQYF
once	TRBV3-1/TRBV3-2	NA	TRBJ1-6	TGTGCCAGCAGCCAAGGGTTCGGGTCTGGTTCACCCCTCCACTTT	CASSQGFGSGSPLHF
NA	TRBV28	NA	TRBJ1-5	TGTGCCAGCCGAGGTGGCAATCAGCCCCAGCATTTT	CASRGGNQPQHF
NA	TRBV11-2	TRBD2	TRBJ2-7	TGTGCCAGCAGCTCCCTAGCGGGGGTCATCTCCCCCACCGAGCAGTACTTC	CASSSLAGVISPTEQYF
NA	TRBV9	NA	TRBJ2-7	TGTGCCAGCAGCCCCCAAGGACAGCTCCGTACTCTCGAGCAGTACTTC	CASSPQGQLRTLEQYF
NA	TRBV6-6	TRBD2	TRBJ2-3	TGTGCCGGCGGGGGGACCACAGATACGCAGTATTTT	CAGGGTTDTQYF
NA	TRBV12-5	TRBD1	TRBJ2-3	TGTGCTAGTGGTCTCTGGACAGGGGGGCGTGATACGCAGTATTTT	CASGLWTGGRDTQYF
NA	TRBV30	TRBD1	TRBJ2-7	TGTGCCTGGAGTCCCGGGACAGGGGTCCACGAGCAGTACTTC	CAWSPGTGVHEQYF
NA	TRBV5-6	TRBD2	TRBJ2-1	TGTGCCAGCAGCACGCGGCGGGAGACGGGATACAATGAGCAGTTCTTC	CASSTRRETGYNEQFF
NA	TRBV3-1/TRBV3-2	TRBD1	TRBJ2-3	TGTGCCAGCAGCCAAGTCCACCCGCCGGGACAGATGACAGATACGCAGTATTTT	CASSQVHPPGQMTDTQYF
NA	TRBV2	NA	TRBJ1-6	TGTGCCAGCAGTGAATTGGCAGGGGCTTCTAATTCACCCCTCCACTTT	CASSELAGASNSPLHF
NA	TRBV3-1/TRBV3-2	NA	TRBJ1-6	TGTGCCAGCACCCGCGACAGACATAATTCACCCCTCCACTTT	CASTRDRHNSPLHF
NA	TRBV18	TRBD1	TRBJ2-7	TGTGCCAGCTCTCAGGGACAGGGGGCGCTTAAGGAGCAGTACTTC	CASSQGQGALKEQYF
NA	TRBV28	TRBD1	TRBJ2-7	TGTGCCAGCAGTTTCGACCAGGGGGCGAGGGAGCAGTACTTC	CASSFDQGAREQYF
NA	TRBV6-5	TRBD2	TRBJ2-7	TGTGCCACCCTCGGGACTAGCGGTTACGAGCAGTACTTC	CATLGTSGYEQYF
NA	TRBV19	NA	TRBJ1-2	TGTGCCAGTAGTCGAATCGGCTATGGCTACACCTTC	CASSRIGYGYTF
once	TRBV18	NA	TRBJ2-7	TGTGCCAGCTCACCCACTATTTCCTACGAGCAGTACTTC	CASSPTISYEQYF
once	TRBV11-1	NA	TRBJ2-1	TGTGCCAGCAGCTTTATGCGTCACAATGAGCAGTTCTTC	CASSFMRHNEQFF
NA	TRBV5-5	TRBD2	TRBJ2-3	TGTGCCAGCAGCCTTGGGGGGGCAGATACGCAGTATTTT	CASSLGGADTQYF
NA	TRBV29-1	TRBD2	TRBJ2-3	TGCAGCGTTGAAAAGACTAGCGGGGGGTCCGGAAATACGCAGTATTTT	CSVEKTSGGSGNTQYF
once	TRBV7-9	TRBD1	TRBJ1-4	TGTGCCAGCAGCTCCCGACAGGGGGGTGAAAAACTGTTTTTT	CASSSRQGGEKLFF